Listed here are 20 T cell receptor beta chains from one sample, sequenced in a study of T cells after yellow fever vaccination. TCRdb used MiXCR to reprocess the 5' RACE reads, holding one entry per CDR3 protein. The sample shows roughly 300,000 distinct CDR3 sequences, around 7.3% of them seen only once. This specimen consisted of PBMCs, obtained approximately 40 days after the first yellow fever vaccination. These receptors all stem from a man younger than 35 who received the YFV17D yellow fever vaccine.

The chain is built from TRBV7-2 and TRBJ2-7; a weak D match, TRBD1 (6 bases). The length of the CDR3 is 13 residues. V gave up 5 bases and J gave up 0 bases, with 8 bases separating them. CDR1 and CDR2 from the germline V gene are SGHTA and FQGNSA. DNA of the CDR3: TGTGCCAGCAGCCAGGACAGCTCCTACGAGCAGTACTTC. Translating it yields CASSQDSSYEQYF.

This clonotype was observed a handful of times. J is TRBJ2-5 and V is TRBV7-9; D may be TRBD1 (6 bases). This CDR3 comprises 14 residues. V gave up 5 bases and J gave up 0 bases, with 10 bases separating them. The germline V gene encodes CDR1 SEHNR and CDR2 FQNEAQ (reference sequence). The CDR3 loop is CASSPRGYQETQYF. The CDR3 DNA follows: TGTGCCAGCAGCCCTAGGGGGTACCAAGAGACCCAGTACTTC.

The table lists this clonotype with a few counts. J is TRBJ2-3 and V is TRBV5-6; D unclear. The CDR3 sequence is 13 residues long. Germline loops: CDR1 SGHDT, CDR2 YYEEEE. Trimming left V 5 bases short and J 8 bases short, with 15 bases between. The CDR3 is CASSPSTASTQYF. CDR3 in DNA: TGTGCCAGCAGTCCGAGCACCGCAAGTACGCAGTATTTT.

This chain links TRBV12-3 or TRBV12-4 with TRBJ1-6, with D maybe TRBD1 (5 bases). CDR3 length equals 16 residues. The ends were cut back, 5 bases at V and 6 bases at J, with 17 bases in the middle. The CDR3 DNA reads as TGTGCCAGCAGTACCCGGACACCTTTTACTAATTCACCCCTCCACTTT. Its translation is CASSTRTPFTNSPLHF.

V gene TRBV6-5 combines with J gene TRBJ2-1, with TRBD2 matching over 11 bases. Germline CDR1 and CDR2: MNHEY and SVGAGI. V was clipped by 2 bases and J by 6 bases; unmatched bases: 9. The CDR3 loop spans 17 amino acids. CDR3 amino acids: CASSYEGVAGGRNEQFF. The CDR3, as DNA: TGTGCCAGCAGTTACGAAGGCGTAGCGGGGGGGCGCAATGAGCAGTTCTTC.

This clonotype has only a few counts. The rearrangement links TRBV12-5 to TRBJ1-1; TRBD1 agrees at 12 bases. Germline values: CDR1 LGHNT, CDR2 FRNRAP. Trimming removed 1 base from V and 11 bases from J; junction bases left unmatched: 11. The CDR3 length is 16 residues. CDR3 sequence reads: CASGLASGTGGAEAFF. The CDR3 nucleotides are TGTGCTAGTGGTTTGGCCTCCGGGACAGGGGGCGCAGAGGCTTTCTTT.

The J gene is TRBJ2-3, the V gene TRBV18; D gene uncertain. Germline V gene sequence: CDR1 KGHSH, CDR2 LQKENI. The V end lost 1 base, the J end lost 2 bases, and 10 bases lay between the germline ends. This CDR3 is 15 amino acids long. The CDR3 DNA reads TGTGCCAGCTCACCACAGGAGCAGCACACAGATACGCAGTATTTT. The encoded protein is CASSPQEQHTDTQYF. The entire variable domain, with the rest obtained from reference TRBV18 and TRBJ2-3, is as follows: NAGVMQNPRHLVRRRGQEARLRCSPMKGHSHVYWYRQLPEEGLKFMVYLQKENIIDESGMPKERFSAEFPKEGPSILRIQQVVRGDSAAYFCASSPQEQHTDTQYFGPGTRLTVL.

This clonotype occurred a few times. This chain links TRBV29-1 with TRBJ2-2, with 11 bases matching TRBD2. From germline, CDR1 is SQVTM and CDR2 ANQGSEA. V gave up 6 bases and J gave up 1 base; unmatched junction bases: 10. The length of the CDR3 is 17 residues. The CDR3 nucleotides read TGCAGCGTGAAGAACCCTAGCGGGGGGATGAACACCGGGGAGCTGTTTTTT. Translating it yields CSVKNPSGGMNTGELFF.

The chain is built from TRBV6-5 and TRBJ2-7, with 7 nucleotides matching TRBD1. The length of the CDR3 is 16 residues. Germline V lookup: CDR1 MNHEY, CDR2 SVGAGI. The trim removed 2 bases at V and 2 bases at J, leaving 9 bases unmatched. The CDR3 protein is CASSYIPTGTPYEQYF. The CDR3 DNA follows: TGTGCCAGCAGTTACATCCCGACAGGGACACCCTACGAGCAGTACTTC.

This clonotype showed up just a few times. The gene calls are TRBV7-9 and TRBJ2-7, with D tentatively TRBD1 (6 bases). Trimming took 8 bases from V and 4 from J, leaving 18 bases between them. CDR3 length equals 14 residues. CDR1 and CDR2 (germline): SEHNR, FQNEAQ (reference sequence). CDR3 residues: CASAPGRGKYEQYV. CDR3 nucleotides: TGTGCCAGCGCCCCCGGCAGGGGAAAATACGAGCAGTACGTC.

The chain is built from TRBV5-1 and TRBJ2-1, with D unresolved. CDR1 is SGHRS, CDR2 YFSETQ, per germline. CDR3 length: 13 amino acids. The V end lost 4 bases, the J end lost 9 bases, and 14 bases lay between the germline ends. The CDR3 DNA is TGCGCCAGCAGCCCGGGCCTAGAGCGTGAGCAGTTCTTC. It specifies CASSPGLEREQFF.

The J gene is TRBJ2-7, the V gene TRBV3-1; 10 nucleotides agree with TRBD1. CDR1 is LGHDT, CDR2 YNNKEL, per germline (reference sequence). This CDR3 is built from 15 residues. V was clipped by 4 bases and J by 4 bases; unmatched bases: 7. The DNA for the CDR3 is TGTGCCAGCAGCCCCCCCGGGACAGGGGTGTACGAGCAGTACGTC. Translated: CASSPPGTGVYEQYV.

This clonotype was seen only a few times. The CDR3 spells CASSSTPADQPQHF. DNA for the CDR3: TGCGCCAGCAGCTCTACACCCGCGGATCAGCCCCAGCATTTT. The gene calls are TRBV5-1 and TRBJ1-5, with D hard to call. The CDR3 totals 14 residues. CDR1 and CDR2 (germline): SGHRS, YFSETQ. V lost 3 bases, J lost 5 bases, and 12 bases lay in between. The full variable domain, with the rest looked up from reference TRBV5-1 and TRBJ1-5, is KAGVTQTPRYLIKTRGQQVTLSCSPISGHRSVSWYQQTPGQGLQFLFEYFSETQRNKGNFPGRFSGRQFSNSRSEMNVSTLELGDSALYLCASSSTPADQPQHFGDGTRLSIL.

The chain employs TRBV29-1 and TRBJ1-1; possible D gene TRBD1, 6 bases. This CDR3 spans 14 amino acids. Germline lookup yields CDR1 SQVTM and CDR2 ANQGSEA. The V end was cut by 4 bases, the J end by 1 base, with 13 bases between. The CDR3: CSVGRGQTNTEAFF. The CDR3, as DNA: TGCAGCGTTGGGCGAGGACAGACGAACACTGAAGCTTTCTTT.

This clonotype occurred a few times. The V call is TRBV6-5, the J call TRBJ2-7, with a tentative D call TRBD2 (6 bases). Germline V gives CDR1 MNHEY, CDR2 SVGAGI. CDR3 length equals 15 residues. V shed 4 bases and J shed 5 bases, with 18 bases lying between them. CDR3 protein: CASSSIQAGSHEQYF. The CDR3 region has the DNA TGTGCCAGCAGTTCGATACAGGCGGGGTCCCACGAGCAGTACTTC.

The chain uses TRBV6-1 and TRBJ2-7; the match to TRBD1 covers 11 bases. V shed 6 bases and J 4 bases; nucleotides not matched to a gene: 5. CDR1 MNHNS and CDR2 SASEGT come from the germline V gene. CDR3 length: 14 amino acids. CDR3: CASRTGTGGYEQYF. CDR3 nucleotide sequence: TGTGCCAGCAGGACCGGGACAGGGGGGTACGAGCAGTACTTC.

The chain links TRBV11-2 to TRBJ1-3; maybe TRBD1 (5 bases). The CDR3 loop spans 13 amino acids. Germline V gene data show CDR1 as SGHAT and CDR2 as FQNNGV. Trimming cost V 3 bases and J 4 bases, with 7 bases left between them. The CDR3 protein is CASSFQGGNTIYF. The CDR3 DNA is TGTGCCAGCAGCTTTCAGGGAGGAAACACCATATATTTT.

The sample holds many counts of this clonotype. The V call is TRBV5-1, the J call TRBJ2-3, with D possibly TRBD2 on 6 matching bases. The germline gives CDR1 SGHRS, CDR2 YFSETQ. The ends were cut back, 4 bases at V and 2 bases at J, with 11 bases in the middle. This CDR3 is built from 14 residues. CDR3 sequence reads: CASSGGLTTDTQYF. As DNA, the CDR3 is TGCGCCAGCAGCGGGGGACTCACCACAGATACGCAGTATTTT.

This clonotype was seen a few times. The chain combines TRBV20-1 with TRBJ2-3; 7 positions match TRBD2. The germline CDR1 and CDR2 sequences are DFQATT and SNEGSKA (reference sequence). This CDR3 is built from 14 residues. V lost 5 bases and J lost 3; bases outside the gene matches: 8. As DNA, the CDR3 is TGCAGTGCTCCGGGGGGACCAATGACAGATACGCAGTATTTT. It encodes CSAPGGPMTDTQYF.

This rearrangement joins TRBV20-1 to TRBJ2-5, with D maybe TRBD2 (7 bases). Deletions cut 3 bases from V and 5 bases from J, with 19 bases between. Per germline, CDR1 DFQATT and CDR2 SNEGSKA (reference sequence). CDR3 size: 15 residues. CDR3 amino acids: CSASRASKGGETQYF. CDR3 nucleotide sequence: TGCAGTGCTAGCCGGGCTAGCAAGGGGGGGGAGACCCAGTACTTC.